This T cell receptor beta chain was identified in a study of blood T cell repertoires in COVID-19 (dated by TCRdb to 2018 to 2020). With regard to the full study: Samples from collaborators originated in the United States, Italy and Spain and spanned both the acute and convalescent phases of COVID-19. The material from the prospective study consisted of cDNA or gDNA derived from T cells, B-cell-depleted T cells, or PBMCs. The dataset comprised deeply sampled blood TCRbeta repertoires from subjects exposed to, actively infected with, or recovered from COVID-19. The repertoires were released in a freely available public database intended as a resource for research on the immune response to SARS-CoV-2. Samples were obtained from the ongoing ImmuneRACE study (first 160 participants) and from 1,254 subjects provided by 6 global collaborators. A de-identified subject ID, COVID-19 status, age in years and sex were almost always included in the sample metadata. HLA class I and class II types, where available, came from metadata supplied by the sample provider rather than from assay-based typing. Beyond this particular receptor, the publication reports: Clinical and demographic metadata were provided uncurated, with the amount varying by source and participant.

As regards this clone: Its specific antigen is unknown. No much larger clone exists at a distance of one base, and base qualities are not known.

From cysteine to phenylalanine, the CDR3 is 15 amino acids long. The DNA shown is the 45-base CDR3, in frame from base 1. The V end gives up 6 bases and the J end 7 bases, leaving 6 bases in the junction not matched to a gene. The germline V gene gives CDR1 as SGHNT and CDR2 as YENEEA. Whole blood was collected in K2EDTA tubes by collaborating institutions according to the institutions' own protocols. Collaborator samples were shipped for TCRbeta analysis as frozen whole blood, isolated PBMCs, or DNA extracted from either sample type. TCRbeta CDR3 regions were amplified from genomic DNA by means of the immunoSEQ Assay, a bias-controlled multiplex PCR. The original methods were these. The number of nucleated cells in each sample was estimated from the amplification of reference gene primers within the assay. Sequence reads were collapsed and filtered to measure the absolute abundance of every unique TCRbeta CDR3 rearrangement. For each sample, productive Simpson clonality was calculated as the square root of Simpson's diversity index over productive rearrangements. TCRdb limited this immuneACCESS table to in-frame rearrangements with V and J called. A share of clones is missing; checked studies link under half to unresolved V genes, and the rest is unexplained. The D gene and trimming were derived from the DNA, and the V and J assignments and clone size from that table. Within this sample are a few hundred thousand clones, with about 90% of them counted one time only. The ten largest make up 1.5% to 2% of the sample.

The material sequenced was peripheral blood. The chain is assembled from TRBV11-3 and TRBJ2-1, and TRBD2 matches 13 of the central bases. This receptor was obtained from a man in his forties with active or convalescent COVID-19. CDR3 protein: CASSWTSGSRNEQFF. The DNA sequence follows: TGTGCCAGCAGTTGGACTAGCGGGAGTCGGAATGAGCAGTTCTTC.